This T cell receptor beta chain was sequenced in a study of beta chain features in type 1 diabetes. Study-wide context: Age, gender and cell yields were similar between patients and healthy donors. Findings and caveats of the study: Researchers report that Type 1 diabetes patients had moderately but significantly shorter TCRB CDR3s across all four CD4+ subsets. Naive, central memory and Treg TCRB repertoires appeared more alike in patients than in healthy donors.

CDR3 length equals 13 residues. With 10 bases removed from V and 3 bases from J, the gap between germline ends came to 13 bases. CDR1 and CDR2 (germline): SEHNR, FQNEAQ (reference sequence). In this sample, this clone turned up a few times. What it binds is not known. Expressed TCRB transcripts were sequenced, since all the RNA that had been isolated was reverse transcribed. TCRdb's copy holds only in-frame clones and misses some; the assay was immunoSEQ multiplex PCR. This sample has 300,000 to 350,000 clones; less than 15% occur once, and the top ten carry roughly 0.015%. Sequencing input: naive CD4+ T cells from blood. The rearrangement joins TRBV7-9 to TRBJ1-5, with D tentatively TRBD1 (6 bases). The sequence was obtained from a woman aged 18-29 years with type 1 diabetes. The CDR3: CATAGAFNQPQHF. As DNA, the CDR3 is TGTGCCACTGCGGGGGCGTTCAATCAGCCCCAGCATTTT.